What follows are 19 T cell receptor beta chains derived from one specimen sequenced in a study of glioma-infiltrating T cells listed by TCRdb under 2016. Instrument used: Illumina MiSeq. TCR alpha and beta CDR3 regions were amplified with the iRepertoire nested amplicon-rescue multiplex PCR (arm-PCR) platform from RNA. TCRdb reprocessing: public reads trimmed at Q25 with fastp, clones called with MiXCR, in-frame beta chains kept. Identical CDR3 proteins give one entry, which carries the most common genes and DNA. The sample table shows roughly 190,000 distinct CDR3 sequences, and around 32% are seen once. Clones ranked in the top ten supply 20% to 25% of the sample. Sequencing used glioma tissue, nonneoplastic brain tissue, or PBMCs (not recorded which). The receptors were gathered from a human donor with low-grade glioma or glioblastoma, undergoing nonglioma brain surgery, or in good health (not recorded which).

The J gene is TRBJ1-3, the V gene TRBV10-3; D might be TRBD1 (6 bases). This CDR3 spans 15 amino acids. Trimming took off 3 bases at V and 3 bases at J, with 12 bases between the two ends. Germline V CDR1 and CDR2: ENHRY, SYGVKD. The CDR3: CAISEAAGDGNTIYF. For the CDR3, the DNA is TGTGCCATCAGTGAAGCGGCAGGGGATGGAAACACCATATATTTT.

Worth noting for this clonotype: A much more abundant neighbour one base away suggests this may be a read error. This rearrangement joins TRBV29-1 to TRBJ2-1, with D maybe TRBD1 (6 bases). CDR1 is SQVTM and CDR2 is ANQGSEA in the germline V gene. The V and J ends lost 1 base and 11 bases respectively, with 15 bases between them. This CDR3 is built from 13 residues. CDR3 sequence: CSVEGQGMNKQFF. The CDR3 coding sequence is TGCAGCGTTGAAGGGCAGGGGATGAATAAGCAGTTCTTC.

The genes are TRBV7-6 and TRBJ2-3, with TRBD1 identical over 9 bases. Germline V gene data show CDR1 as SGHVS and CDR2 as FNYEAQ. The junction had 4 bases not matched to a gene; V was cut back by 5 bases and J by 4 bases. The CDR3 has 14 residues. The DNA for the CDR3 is TGTGCCAGCAGCCTCGACAGGGGGGCAGATACGCAGTATTTT. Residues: CASSLDRGADTQYF. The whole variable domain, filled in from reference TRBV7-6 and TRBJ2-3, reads GAGVSQSPRYKVTKRGQDVALRCDPISGHVSLYWYRQALGQGPEFLTYFNYEAQQDKSGLPNDRFSAERPEGSISTLTIQRTEQRDSAMYRCASSLDRGADTQYFGPGTRLTVL.

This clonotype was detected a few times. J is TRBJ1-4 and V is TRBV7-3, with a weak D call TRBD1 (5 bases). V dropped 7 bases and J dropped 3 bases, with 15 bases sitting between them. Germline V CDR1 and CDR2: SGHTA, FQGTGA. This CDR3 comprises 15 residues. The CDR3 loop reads CASTDGGGANEKLFF. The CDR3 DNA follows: TGTGCCAGCACCGACGGTGGGGGTGCTAATGAAAAACTGTTTTTT.

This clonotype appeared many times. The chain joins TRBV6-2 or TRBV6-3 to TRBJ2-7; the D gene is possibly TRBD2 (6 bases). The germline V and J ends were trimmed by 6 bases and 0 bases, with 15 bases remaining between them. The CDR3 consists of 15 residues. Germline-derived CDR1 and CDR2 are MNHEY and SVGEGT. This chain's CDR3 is CASRSGGRSSYEQYF. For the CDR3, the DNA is TGTGCCAGCAGGTCCGGGGGTCGTAGCTCCTACGAGCAGTACTTC.

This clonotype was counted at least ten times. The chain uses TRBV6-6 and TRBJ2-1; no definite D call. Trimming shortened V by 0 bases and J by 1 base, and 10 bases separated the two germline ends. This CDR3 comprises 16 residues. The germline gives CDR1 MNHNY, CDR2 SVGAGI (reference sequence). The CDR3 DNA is TGTGCCAGCAGTTACTCCCCAGCGAGGTCCTACAATGAGCAGTTCTTC. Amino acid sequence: CASSYSPARSYNEQFF.

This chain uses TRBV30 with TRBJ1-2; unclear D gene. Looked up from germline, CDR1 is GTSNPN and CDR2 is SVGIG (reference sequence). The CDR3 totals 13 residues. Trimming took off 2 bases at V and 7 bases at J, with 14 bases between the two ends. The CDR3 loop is CAWSSERTAGYTF. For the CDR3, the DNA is TGTGCCTGGAGTAGTGAGAGGACCGCTGGCTACACCTTC. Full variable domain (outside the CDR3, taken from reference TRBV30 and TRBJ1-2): SQTIHQWPATLVQPVGSPLSLECTVEGTSNPNLYWYRQAAGRGLQLLFYSVGIGQISSEVPQNLSASRPQDRQFILSSKKLLLSDSGFYLCAWSSERTAGYTFGSGTRLTVV.

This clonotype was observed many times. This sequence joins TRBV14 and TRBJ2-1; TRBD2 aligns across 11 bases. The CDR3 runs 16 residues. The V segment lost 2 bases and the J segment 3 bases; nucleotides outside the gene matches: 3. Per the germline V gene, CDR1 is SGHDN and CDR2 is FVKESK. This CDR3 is CASSQIAGGIYNEQFF. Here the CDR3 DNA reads TGTGCCAGCAGCCAAATAGCGGGAGGGATCTACAATGAGCAGTTCTTC.

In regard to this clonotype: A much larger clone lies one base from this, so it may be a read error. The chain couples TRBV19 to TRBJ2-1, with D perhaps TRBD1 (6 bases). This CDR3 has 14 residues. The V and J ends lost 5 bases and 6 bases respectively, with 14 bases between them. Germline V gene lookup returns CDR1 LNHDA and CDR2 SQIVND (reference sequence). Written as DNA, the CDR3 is TGTGCCAGTAGTTCCTTTTGGGGGCTCAATGAGCAGTTCTTC. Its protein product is CASSSFWGLNEQFF.

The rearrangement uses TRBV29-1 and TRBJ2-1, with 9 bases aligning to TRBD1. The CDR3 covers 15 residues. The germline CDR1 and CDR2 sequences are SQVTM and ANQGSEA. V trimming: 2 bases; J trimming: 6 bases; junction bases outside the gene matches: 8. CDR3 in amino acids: CSVEPRDRVSNEQFF. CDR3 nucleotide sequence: TGCAGCGTTGAACCCCGGGACAGGGTTAGCAATGAGCAGTTCTTC.

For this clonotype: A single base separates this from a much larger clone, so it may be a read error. The CDR3 coding sequence is TGTGCCAGCTCACAAGGACTAGCGCCCAGCACAGATACGCAGTATTTT. It codes for CASSQGLAPSTDTQYF. The chain couples TRBV18 to TRBJ2-3; 9 bases fit TRBD2. Germline V gives CDR1 KGHSH, CDR2 LQKENI. With 4 bases clipped from V and 0 bases from J, the junction kept 5 bases outside the gene matches. The CDR3 is 16 amino acids.

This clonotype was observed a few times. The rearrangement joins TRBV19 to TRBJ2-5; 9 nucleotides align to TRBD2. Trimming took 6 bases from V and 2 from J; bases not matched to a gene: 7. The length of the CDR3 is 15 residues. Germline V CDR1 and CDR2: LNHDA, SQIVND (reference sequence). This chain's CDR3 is CASSGRLAEQETQYF. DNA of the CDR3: TGTGCCAGTAGCGGACGACTAGCGGAGCAAGAGACCCAGTACTTC.

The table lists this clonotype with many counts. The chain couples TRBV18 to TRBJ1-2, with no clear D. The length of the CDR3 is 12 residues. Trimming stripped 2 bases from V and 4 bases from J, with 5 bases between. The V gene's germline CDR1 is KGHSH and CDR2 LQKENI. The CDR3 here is CASSPETYGYTF. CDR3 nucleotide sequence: TGTGCCAGCTCACCAGAAACCTATGGCTACACCTTC.

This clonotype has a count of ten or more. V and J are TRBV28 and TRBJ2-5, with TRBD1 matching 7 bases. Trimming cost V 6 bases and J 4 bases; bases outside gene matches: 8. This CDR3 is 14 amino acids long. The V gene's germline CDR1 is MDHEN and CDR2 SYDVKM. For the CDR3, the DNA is TGTGCCAGCAGGAAGTCACAGGGGCGAGAGACCCAGTACTTC. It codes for CASRKSQGRETQYF.

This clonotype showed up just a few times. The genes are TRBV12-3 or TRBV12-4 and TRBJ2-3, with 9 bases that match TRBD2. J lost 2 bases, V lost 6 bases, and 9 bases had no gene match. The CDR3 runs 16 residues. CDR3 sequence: CASSRYSGSFTDTQYF. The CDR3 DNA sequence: TGTGCCAGCAGCCGGTATAGCGGGAGTTTCACAGATACGCAGTATTTT.

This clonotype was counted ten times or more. The DNA of the CDR3 is TGCGCCAGCAGCCAGGATTGGCAGAGGAGGACTGAAGCTTTCTTT. Translation gives CASSQDWQRRTEAFF. The chain combines TRBV4-3 with TRBJ1-1; no clear D. Germline lookup yields CDR1 LGHNA and CDR2 YSLEER. The CDR3 length is 15 residues. V was cut by 3 bases and J by 5 bases, with 16 bases left in between.

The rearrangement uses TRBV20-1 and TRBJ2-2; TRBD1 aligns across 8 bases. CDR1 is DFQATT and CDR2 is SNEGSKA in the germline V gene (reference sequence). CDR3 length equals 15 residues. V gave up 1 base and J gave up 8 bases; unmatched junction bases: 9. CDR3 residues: CSARGDQGASGELFF. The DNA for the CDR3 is TGCAGTGCTAGAGGCGACCAGGGGGCGTCAGGGGAGCTGTTTTTT.

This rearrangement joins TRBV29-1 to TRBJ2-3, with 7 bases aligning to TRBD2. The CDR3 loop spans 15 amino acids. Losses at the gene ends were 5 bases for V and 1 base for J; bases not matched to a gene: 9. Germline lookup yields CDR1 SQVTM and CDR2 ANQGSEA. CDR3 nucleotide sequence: TGCAGCGTTTACGGACTAGATGGTGGCACAGATACGCAGTATTTT. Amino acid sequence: CSVYGLDGGTDTQYF.

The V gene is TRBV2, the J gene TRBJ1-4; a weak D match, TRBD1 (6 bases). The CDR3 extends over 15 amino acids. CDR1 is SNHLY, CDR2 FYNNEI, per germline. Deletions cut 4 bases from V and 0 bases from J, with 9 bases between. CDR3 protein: CASSGQAATNEKLFF. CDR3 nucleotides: TGTGCCAGCAGTGGACAGGCCGCAACTAATGAAAAACTGTTTTTT.